The present entry profiles one TCR beta chain with its context. This CDR3 spans 14 amino acids. The germline gives CDR1 SEHNR, CDR2 FQNEAQ (reference sequence). The ends lost 4 bases at V and 5 bases at J; junction bases unmatched: 4. This entry is derived from a study of blood T cell repertoires in COVID-19. Per the authors' pipeline: Reference gene primer amplification in the assay estimated nucleated cell counts. The assay was immunoSEQ multiplex PCR, and TCRdb's table has in-frame clones only and misses some. V and J calls and clone size are those listed in that table; D and trimming were worked out from the DNA. The repertoire holds around 140,000 clones, with approximately 80% as singletons.

Source material: peripheral blood. The TCR sequence derives from a man in his forties or fifties with acute or convalescent COVID-19. The chain uses TRBV7-9 and TRBJ2-1; 8 bases are a match to TRBD1. CDR3 coding DNA: TGTGCCAGCAGCTGGGACAGGCTCCACAATGAGCAGTTCTTC. This codes for CASSWDRLHNEQFF.